Here is one TCR beta chain with its context. Its antigen is unknown. Germline values: CDR1 DFQATT, CDR2 SNEGSKA (reference sequence). The CDR3 covers 14 residues. With 5 bases clipped from V and 10 bases from J, the junction kept 7 bases outside the gene matches. The data belong to a study of blood T cells in healthy people across ages. Study-level findings and limits: One million T cells yielded diversity estimates that were considered underestimates.

Sample-barcoded 5' priming and a J-beta primer mix drove a second PCR of about 6 to 11 cycles. TCRdb ran MiXCR on the 5' RACE reads and lists one entry per CDR3 protein. The data contain about a million distinct CDR3 sequences, approximately 38% of them singletons. The source is a man aged 18 to 29 in good health. The material sequenced was blood. J is TRBJ2-1 and V is TRBV20-1, with 14 positions matching TRBD2. CDR3 nucleotides: TGCAGTGCTCCGACTAGCGGGGGGGTATGGGAGCAGTTCTTC. Translating it yields CSAPTSGGVWEQFF.